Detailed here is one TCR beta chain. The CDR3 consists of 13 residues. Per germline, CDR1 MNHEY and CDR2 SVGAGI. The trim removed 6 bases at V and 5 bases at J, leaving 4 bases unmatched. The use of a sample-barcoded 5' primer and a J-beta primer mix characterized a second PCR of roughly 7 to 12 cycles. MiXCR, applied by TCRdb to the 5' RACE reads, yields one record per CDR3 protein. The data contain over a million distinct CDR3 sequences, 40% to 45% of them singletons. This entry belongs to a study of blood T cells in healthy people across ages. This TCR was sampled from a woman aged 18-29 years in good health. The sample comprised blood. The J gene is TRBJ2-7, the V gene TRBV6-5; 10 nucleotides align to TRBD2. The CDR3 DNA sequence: TGTGCCAGCAGAAGACTAGCGGGTCACGAGCAGTACTTC. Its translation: CASRRLAGHEQYF.